Reported below is one TCR beta chain. Its antigen is currently unknown. J was trimmed by 6 bases and V by 6 bases; bases with no gene match: 12. Per germline, CDR1 KGHSH and CDR2 LQKENI. The CDR3 runs to 16 residues. The record originates from a study of siplizumab effects on memory and regulatory T cells. Overall study results and limits: Roughly 75-96% of proliferating CD4+ or CD8+ clones lacked a naive or memory phenotype that could be assigned.

Roughly 10^5 TCR templates underwent assay in each sample. Generated by immunoSEQ multiplex PCR, the TCRdb table keeps only in-frame clones and is missing some. The data hold approximately 100,000 clones, with around 95% observed a single time. The chain carries TRBV18 and TRBJ2-1, with 9 positions matching TRBD1. The sample was Tregs sorted from blood. The receptor was isolated from a human donor in good health. CDR3 coding DNA: TGTGCCAGCTCCCCCCGCACCGGGACAGGGAGCAATGAGCAGTTCTTC. Encoded protein: CASSPRTGTGSNEQFF.